Below, 7 T cell receptor beta chains from the same sample are listed, as sequenced in a study of tumor-infiltrating lymphocytes in primary liver carcinoma. Starting material of 450 to 500 ng total RNA yielded TCR beta cDNA via a constant-region primer. ARM-PCR, slightly modified, supplied the TCR beta libraries through three nested multiplex PCR rounds. TRBV1-TRBV30 forward and Cbeta reverse primers drove the first two approximately 11-cycle rounds. TCRdb used MiXCR to reprocess the multiplex PCR reads, holding one entry per CDR3 protein. In the table there are approximately 110,000 distinct CDR3 sequences, about 59% of which are singletons. Taking about 18-30 mg of unsorted bulk tissue, the authors co-extracted RNA and DNA. The sample taken for sequencing was liver tumor tissue from sampling region 1. The subset here: tumor region T1, superior pole. The source of these receptors is an older woman with primary liver carcinoma and hepatitis B virus infection.

This clonotype has at least ten counts. This chain connects TRBV4-2 to TRBJ2-1; TRBD2 matches at 9 bases. This CDR3 has 17 amino acids. The V segment lost 0 bases and the J segment 6 bases; nucleotides outside the gene matches: 9. CDR1 is LGHNA and CDR2 is YNFKEQ in the germline V gene. CDR3 protein: CASSQEARREGANEQFF. The CDR3 DNA follows: TGTGCCAGCAGCCAAGAAGCAAGGCGGGAGGGGGCCAATGAGCAGTTCTTC.

For this clonotype: Compared with germline, one end of the junction differs, possibly owing to a read error. This chain uses TRBV11-2 with TRBJ2-2; tentative D call: TRBD2 (6 bases). Germline assignment: CDR1 SGHAT and CDR2 FQNNGV. The CDR3 has 15 amino acids. CDR3 in DNA: TGTGTCAGGAGCTTATTTGGGGGGAACACCGGGGACCTGTTTTTT. Protein: CVRSLFGGNTGDLFF.

The gene calls are TRBV12-3 or TRBV12-4 and TRBJ1-5; D perhaps matches TRBD1 (6 bases). Trimming stripped 1 base from V and 9 bases from J, with 19 bases between. The CDR3 extends over 16 amino acids. The CDR3 reads CASSLDGGARSRPQHF. The CDR3 DNA sequence: TGTGCCAGCAGTTTAGACGGGGGGGCAAGGTCTCGGCCCCAGCATTTT.

Worth noting for this clonotype: The junction differs from germline at one of its ends, possibly a read error. This chain uses TRBV6-2 or TRBV6-3 with TRBJ1-5; unclear D gene. This CDR3 has 18 amino acids. Germline V lookup: CDR1 MNHEY, CDR2 SVGEGT. The CDR3 spells CASSRKGLLVGGNQSQHF. CDR3 in DNA: TGTGCCAGCAGCCGGAAAGGGCTACTGGTAGGAGGCAATCAGTCCCAGCATTTT.

In the case of this clonotype: This could be a read error, since a much larger clone is one nucleotide away. The chain uses TRBV2 and TRBJ2-1, with D possibly matching TRBD1 (6 bases). The CDR3 consists of 15 residues. V dropped 7 bases and J dropped 0 bases, with 13 bases sitting between them. Germline CDR1 SNHLY, CDR2 FYNNEI. The CDR3 here is CASNSDSSSYNEQFF. Written as DNA, the CDR3 is TGTGCCAGCAACTCGGACAGTAGCTCCTACAATGAGCAGTTCTTC. Full variable domain (outside the CDR3, taken from reference TRBV2 and TRBJ2-1): EPEVTQTPSHQVTQMGQEVILRCVPISNHLYFYWYRQILGQKVEFLVSFYNNEISEKSEIFDDQFSVERPDGSNFTLKIRSTKLEDSAMYFCASNSDSSSYNEQFFGPGTRLTVL.

By proportion, this clonotype is medium-sized. This rearrangement joins TRBV11-2 to TRBJ1-4; D is ambiguous. This CDR3 has 13 residues. Trimming shortened V by 0 bases and J by 13 bases, and 12 bases separated the two germline ends. From germline, CDR1 is SGHAT and CDR2 FQNNGV. The CDR3 DNA sequence: TGTGCCAGCAGCTTAGAGCCTTTGTCGGCACTGTTTTTT. Its protein is CASSLEPLSALFF. Together with reference TRBV11-2 and TRBJ1-4, the CDR3 gives the full variable domain: EAGVAQSPRYKIIEKRQSVAFWCNPISGHATLYWYQQILGQGPKLLIQFQNNGVVDDSQLPKDRFSAERLKGVDSTLKIQPAKLEDSAVYLCASSLEPLSALFFGSGTQLSVL.

V usage is TRBV11-2 and J usage is TRBJ2-3; D is uncertain. This CDR3 comprises 15 residues. CDR1 SGHAT and CDR2 FQNNGV come from the germline V gene. The germline V and J ends were trimmed by 4 bases and 2 bases, with 13 bases remaining between them. CDR3 region: CASSSNSVHTDTQYF. The CDR3 coding sequence is TGTGCCAGCAGCTCTAACAGCGTGCACACAGATACGCAGTATTTT.